This entry lists 21 T cell receptor beta chains sequenced from one sample in a study of cytomegalovirus exposure and HLA in healthy donors. Researchers ran the PCR with 60 Vbeta and 13 Jbeta primers. Method: immunoSEQ multiplex PCR; TCRdb's copy keeps in-frame clones and lacks some. The table shows some 110,000 clones, with approximately 70% occurring only once. Input material: PBMCs. These receptors were taken from a man aged 55 to 70 in good health and CMV-seropositive.

The V gene is TRBV28, the J gene TRBJ2-5; D perhaps matches TRBD2 (5 bases). The CDR3 has 11 residues. V gave up 6 bases and J gave up 6 bases, with 8 bases separating them. CDR1 is MDHEN, CDR2 SYDVKM, per germline. The CDR3 DNA sequence: TGTGCCAGCAGAGGGAGCCAGACCCAGTACTTC. It encodes CASRGSQTQYF.

This clone was seen only a few times. The chain links TRBV28 to TRBJ1-2, with TRBD1 as a possible D gene (5 bases). V was shortened by 3 bases and J by 4 bases, with 9 bases between the two germline ends. CDR3 length: 13 amino acids. Germline CDR1 reads MDHEN; CDR2 reads SYDVKM. DNA of the CDR3: TGTGCCAGCAGTTTGGGGGGGATCTATGGCTACACCTTC. This codes for CASSLGGIYGYTF.

The J gene is TRBJ1-1, the V gene TRBV18, with unresolved D. V lost 2 bases and J lost 1, with 5 bases in between. CDR1 KGHSH and CDR2 LQKENI come from the germline V gene. The CDR3 is 13 amino acids. CDR3 sequence: CASSPSENTEAFF. CDR3 DNA: TGTGCCAGCTCACCATCAGAGAACACTGAAGCTTTCTTT. The complete variable domain, with remaining parts taken from reference TRBV18 and TRBJ1-1, reads NAGVMQNPRHLVRRRGQEARLRCSPMKGHSHVYWYRQLPEEGLKFMVYLQKENIIDESGMPKERFSAEFPKEGPSILRIQQVVRGDSAAYFCASSPSENTEAFFGQGTRLTVV.

The chain employs TRBV19 and TRBJ2-5; the D gene is possibly TRBD1 (5 bases). The CDR3 extends over 14 amino acids. Germline CDR1 LNHDA, CDR2 SQIVND (reference sequence). Trimming shortened V by 2 bases and J by 5 bases, and 12 bases separated the two germline ends. The CDR3, as DNA: TGTGCCAGTAGTATACCCGGCAGGGTTGAGACCCAGTACTTC. This encodes CASSIPGRVETQYF.

Concerning this clone itself: Additional DNA sequences in this sample encode the identical CDR3. The CDR3 here is CASSQDLRDRKVQPQHF. The DNA of the CDR3 is TGCGCCAGCAGCCAAGATCTTAGGGACAGGAAAGTTCAGCCCCAGCATTTT. This chain connects TRBV4-1 to TRBJ1-5; TRBD1 matches at 8 bases. Germline V gene data show CDR1 as MGHRA and CDR2 as YSYEKL. The trim removed 0 bases at V and 6 bases at J, leaving 10 bases unmatched. CDR3 size: 17 residues.

The chain uses TRBV6-5 and TRBJ1-4; 8 bases line up with TRBD1. Germline V lookup: CDR1 MNHEY, CDR2 SVGAGI. The CDR3 consists of 14 residues. V shed 6 bases, J shed 6 bases, and the junction held 6 bases outside the gene matches. The CDR3 DNA sequence: TGTGCCAGCAGATTCGGACAGGGAGATGAAAAACTGTTTTTT. It translates to CASRFGQGDEKLFF.

About this clone: The junction shows a germline mismatch at one end, possibly a read error. The chain links TRBV7-7 to TRBJ2-5; a possible D gene is TRBD1 (6 bases). The CDR3 is made up of 14 amino acids. CDR1 SSHAT and CDR2 FNYEAQ come from the germline V gene (reference sequence). DNA of the CDR3: TGTGCTAGCAGCTCAACAGGGTACCAAGAGACCCAGTACTTC. Its translation is CASSSTGYQETQYF.

This CDR3 is CASSVGDSYNEQFF. In DNA, the CDR3 is TGTGCCAGCAGCGTAGGCGACTCCTACAATGAGCAGTTCTTC. The chain employs TRBV9 and TRBJ2-1; D is unresolved. This CDR3 contains 14 residues. With 0 bases removed from V and 0 bases from J, the gap between germline ends came to 4 bases. Per germline, CDR1 SGDLS and CDR2 YYNGEE.

The rearrangement links TRBV11-1 to TRBJ1-2; perhaps TRBD1 as D (6 bases). Germline CDR1 is SGHAT and CDR2 is FQDESV (reference sequence). V lost 6 bases and J lost 7, with 12 bases in between. CDR3 length equals 12 residues. CDR3 in amino acids: CASREAGAGYTF. The DNA for the CDR3 is TGTGCCAGCAGGGAAGCAGGGGCTGGCTACACCTTC.

The chain is built from TRBV5-1 and TRBJ1-4, with D unresolved. The CDR3 spans 15 residues. Trimming stripped 0 bases from V and 8 bases from J, with 14 bases between. CDR1 and CDR2 (germline): SGHRS, YFSETQ. DNA of the CDR3: TGCGCCAGCAGCTTGGTGGCAGGAATCGGCGAAAAACTGTTTTTT. It encodes CASSLVAGIGEKLFF.

The chain is built from TRBV6-1 and TRBJ1-6, with D possibly being TRBD1 (6 bases). Germline CDR1 and CDR2: MNHNS and SASEGT. V lost 0 bases, J lost 7 bases, and 10 bases lay in between. The CDR3 totals 15 residues. The CDR3 sequence: CASSEASQGNSPLHF. The CDR3 nucleotides are TGTGCCAGCAGTGAAGCTTCGCAGGGGAATTCACCCCTCCACTTT.

The V gene is TRBV4-2, the J gene TRBJ2-7, with TRBD2 matching 9 bases. V shed 1 base and J 0 bases; nucleotides not matched to a gene: 4. Germline CDR1 is LGHNA and CDR2 is YNFKEQ. The CDR3 loop spans 16 amino acids. This CDR3 reads CASSQGGGGDSYEQYF. CDR3 DNA sequence: TGTGCCAGCAGCCAAGGGGGCGGGGGGGACTCCTACGAGCAGTACTTC.

This rearrangement joins TRBV7-3 to TRBJ2-1, with D possibly being TRBD2 (6 bases). The CDR3 totals 14 residues. Trimming pared 1 base from V and 15 bases from J, leaving 19 bases between. Germline loops: CDR1 SGHTA, CDR2 FQGTGA. The chain's CDR3 is CASSLMGTLTQAFF. As DNA, the CDR3 is TGTGCCAGCAGCTTAATGGGGACTCTAACCCAGGCGTTCTTC.

The chain joins TRBV5-1 to TRBJ2-1; 9 nucleotides line up with TRBD1. CDR3 length: 16 residues. J gave up 6 bases and V 4 bases, and 11 bases lay outside the gene matches. Germline V gives CDR1 SGHRS, CDR2 YFSETQ. The CDR3 spells CASSVNLGQGRNEQFF. Written as DNA, the CDR3 is TGCGCCAGCAGCGTCAACCTAGGACAGGGGCGCAATGAGCAGTTCTTC.

This chain uses TRBV5-5 with TRBJ1-2; D ambiguous. CDR1 and CDR2 from the germline V gene are SGHKS and YYEKEE (reference sequence). Trimming cost V 4 bases and J 5 bases, with 18 bases left between them. CDR3 size: 15 residues. CDR3: CASSPGAQASYGYTF. For the CDR3, the DNA is TGTGCCAGCAGCCCGGGTGCCCAAGCGAGTTATGGCTACACCTTC. The full variable domain, in which reference TRBV5-5 and TRBJ1-2 provide the parts outside the CDR3, is DAGVTQSPTHLIKTRGQQVTLRCSPISGHKSVSWYQQVLGQGPQFIFQYYEKEERGRGNFPDRFSARQFPNYSSELNVNALLLGDSALYLCASSPGAQASYGYTFGSGTRLTVV.

The chain is built from TRBV28 and TRBJ2-3; D is perhaps TRBD2 (7 bases). This CDR3 spans 16 amino acids. The ends were cut back, 3 bases at V and 6 bases at J, with 19 bases in the middle. Germline V gene lookup returns CDR1 MDHEN and CDR2 SYDVKM. CDR3 nucleotides: TGTGCCAGCAGTTTCTCTGGGAGGGGGGGCCTGGATACGCAGTATTTT. Its protein is CASSFSGRGGLDTQYF.

CDR3 coding DNA: TGTGCCAGCAGCTTGTCAGCGGGGGGCTACAATGAGCAGTTCTTC. Protein sequence: CASSLSAGGYNEQFF. The chain recombines TRBV7-3 with TRBJ2-1; the match to TRBD2 covers 9 bases. The trim removed 3 bases at V and 3 bases at J, leaving 3 bases unmatched. The CDR3 sequence is 15 residues long. Germline values: CDR1 SGHTA, CDR2 FQGTGA.

In its sample, this clone was seen a few times. The rearrangement joins TRBV6-4 to TRBJ2-1; TRBD1 is a possible D gene (5 bases). There are 14 residues in the CDR3. Germline-derived CDR1 and CDR2 are MRHNA and SNTAGT. The V end lost 3 bases, the J end lost 6 bases, and 12 bases lay between the germline ends. The CDR3 reads CASSEGRVGNEQFF. CDR3 coding DNA: TGTGCCAGCAGTGAGGGCAGGGTGGGCAATGAGCAGTTCTTC.

The chain uses TRBV9 and TRBJ1-4; no firm D call. The germline V gene encodes CDR1 SGDLS and CDR2 YYNGEE. Trimming took off 1 base at V and 5 bases at J, with 12 bases between the two ends. This CDR3 is built from 15 residues. This CDR3 reads CASSVTETSNEKLFF. CDR3 bases: TGTGCCAGCAGCGTAACTGAGACTTCAAATGAAAAACTGTTTTTT.

V is TRBV5-1 and J is TRBJ2-2; D perhaps matches TRBD1 (6 bases). CDR3 length: 14 residues. The germline V gene encodes CDR1 SGHRS and CDR2 YFSETQ. Trimming left V 4 bases short and J 2 bases short, with 9 bases between. The CDR3 nucleotides read TGCGCCAGCAGCCGGACAGTTAACACCGGGGAGCTGTTTTTT. Residues: CASSRTVNTGELFF. The entire variable domain, with the rest obtained from reference TRBV5-1 and TRBJ2-2, is as follows: KAGVTQTPRYLIKTRGQQVTLSCSPISGHRSVSWYQQTPGQGLQFLFEYFSETQRNKGNFPGRFSGRQFSNSRSEMNVSTLELGDSALYLCASSRTVNTGELFFGEGSRLTVL.

The chain recombines TRBV19 with TRBJ2-2, with D possibly TRBD1 on 6 matching bases. CDR1 LNHDA and CDR2 SQIVND come from the germline V gene (reference sequence). The V and J ends lost 5 bases and 2 bases respectively, with 12 bases between them. The CDR3 runs to 15 residues. CDR3 DNA sequence: TGTGCCAGTAGTTCCCGACAGGTCAACACCGGGGAGCTGTTTTTT. It specifies CASSSRQVNTGELFF.